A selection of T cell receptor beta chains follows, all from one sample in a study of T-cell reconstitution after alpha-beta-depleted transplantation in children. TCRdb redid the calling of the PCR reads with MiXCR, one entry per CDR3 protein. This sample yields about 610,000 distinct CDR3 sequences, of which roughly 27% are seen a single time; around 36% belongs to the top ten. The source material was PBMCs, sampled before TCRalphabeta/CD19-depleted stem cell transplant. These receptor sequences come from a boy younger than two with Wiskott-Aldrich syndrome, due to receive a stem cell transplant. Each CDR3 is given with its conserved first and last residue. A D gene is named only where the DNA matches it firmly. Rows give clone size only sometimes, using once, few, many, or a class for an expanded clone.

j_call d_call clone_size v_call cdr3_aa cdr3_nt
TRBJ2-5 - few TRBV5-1 CASSEAMETQYF TGCGCCAGCAGCGAAGCCATGGAGACCCAGTACTTC
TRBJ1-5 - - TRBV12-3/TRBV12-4 CASKRGDNQPQHF TGTGCCAGCAAGAGGGGAGACAATCAGCCCCAGCATTTT
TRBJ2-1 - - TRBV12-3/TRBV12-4 CASSLSGRSNEQFF TGTGCCAGCAGTTTGTCAGGGCGAAGCAATGAGCAGTTCTTC
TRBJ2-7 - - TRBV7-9 CASSLDGTDSYEQYF TGTGCCAGCAGCTTAGACGGGACTGACTCCTACGAGCAGTACTTC
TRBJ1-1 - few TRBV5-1 CASSLEGTPAYSNTEAFF TGCGCCAGCAGCTTGGAGGGGACCCCCGCATATAGCAACACTGAAGCTTTCTTT
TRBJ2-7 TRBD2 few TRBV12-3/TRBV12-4 CASSPGLAGVQEQYF TGTGCCAGCAGCCCGGGACTAGCGGGAGTACAAGAGCAGTACTTC
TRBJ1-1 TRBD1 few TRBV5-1 CASTHGTGVLNTEAFF TGCGCCAGCACCCATGGGACAGGGGTGTTGAACACTGAAGCTTTCTTT
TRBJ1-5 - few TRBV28 CASTEGVGSSNQPQHF TGTGCCAGCACCGAGGGTGTTGGCAGCTCAAATCAGCCCCAGCATTTT
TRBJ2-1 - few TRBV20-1 CSASRTVVYNEQFF TGCAGTGCTAGCCGGACAGTAGTCTACAATGAGCAGTTCTTC
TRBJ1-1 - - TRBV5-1 CASSPGVGGTEAFF TGCGCCAGCAGCCCCGGGGTAGGTGGCACTGAAGCTTTCTTT
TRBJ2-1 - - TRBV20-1 CSARAGGGEQFF TGCAGTGCTAGGGCCGGTGGGGGAGAGCAGTTCTTC
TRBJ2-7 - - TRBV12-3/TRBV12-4 CASSSVAGTTYEQYF TGTGCCAGCAGTTCCGTGGCAGGGACCACCTACGAGCAGTACTTC
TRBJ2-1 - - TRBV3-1 CASSHWGAQFF TGTGCCAGCAGTCATTGGGGGGCGCAGTTCTTC
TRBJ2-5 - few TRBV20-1 CSAQASLETQYF TGCAGTGCTCAGGCTAGTTTAGAGACCCAGTACTTC
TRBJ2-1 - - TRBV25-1 CASSELIGISSYNEQFF TGTGCCAGCAGTGAATTGATTGGCATTAGCTCCTACAATGAGCAGTTCTTC
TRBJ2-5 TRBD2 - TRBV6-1 CASSLAGGDRETQYF TGTGCCAGCAGTCTAGCGGGAGGAGATAGAGAGACCCAGTACTTC
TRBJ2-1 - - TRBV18 CASSPGRGSSYNEQFF TGTGCCAGCTCACCGGGTCGGGGTAGCTCCTACAATGAGCAGTTCTTC
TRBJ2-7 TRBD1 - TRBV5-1 CASTTGTGGTEQYF TGCGCCAGCACTACCGGGACAGGGGGCACCGAGCAGTACTTC
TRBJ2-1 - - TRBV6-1 CASSEGGVGVNYNELF TGTGCCAGCAGTGAAGGGGGGGTGGGGGTAAACTACAATGAGCTCTTC
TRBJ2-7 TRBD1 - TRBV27 CAGQDRDGGQYF TGTGCCGGTCAGGACAGGGATGGAGGGCAGTACTTC
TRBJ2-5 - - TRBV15 CATSREIRLQETQYF TGTGCCACCAGCAGAGAGATTAGGCTCCAAGAGACCCAGTACTTC
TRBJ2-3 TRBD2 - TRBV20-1 CSATDRLATTDTQYF TGCAGTGCTACTGATCGACTAGCCACCACAGATACGCAGTATTTT
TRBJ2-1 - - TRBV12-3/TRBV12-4 CASSSNSNYNEQFF TGTGCCAGCAGTTCGAACAGCAATTACAATGAGCAGTTCTTC
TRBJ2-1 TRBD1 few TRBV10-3 CAMDRGGEQFF TGTGCCATGGACAGGGGTGGTGAGCAGTTCTTC
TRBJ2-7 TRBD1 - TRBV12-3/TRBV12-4 CASSSSRDRKGEQYF TGTGCCAGCAGTTCTAGCCGGGACAGGAAGGGCGAGCAGTACTTC
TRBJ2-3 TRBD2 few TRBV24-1 CATSDGGRDPDTQYF TGTGCCACCAGTGATGGCGGGAGGGATCCAGATACGCAGTATTTT
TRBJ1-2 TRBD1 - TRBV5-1 CASSTGQGNYGYTF TGCGCCAGCAGCACAGGACAGGGGAACTATGGCTACACCTTC
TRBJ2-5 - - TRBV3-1 CASSHYSGETQYF TGTGCCAGCAGCCACTACAGCGGAGAGACCCAGTACTTC
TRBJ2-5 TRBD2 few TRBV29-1 CSVGLAGVGETQYF TGCAGCGTGGGACTAGCGGGAGTAGGAGAGACCCAGTACTTC
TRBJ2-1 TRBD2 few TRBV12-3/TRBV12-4 CASRLTSGRANEQFF TGTGCCAGCAGGCTAACTAGCGGGAGGGCGAATGAGCAGTTCTTC
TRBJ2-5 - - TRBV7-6 CASSLVSARETQYF TGTGCCAGCAGCTTAGTCTCCGCCCGGGAGACCCAGTACTTC
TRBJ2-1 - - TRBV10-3 CAIRDHREENEQFF TGTGCCATCAGGGACCACAGGGAAGAGAATGAGCAGTTCTTC
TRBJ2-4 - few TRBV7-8 CASPDPLTGAKNIQYF TGTGCCAGTCCAGATCCCTTGACAGGAGCCAAAAACATTCAGTACTTC
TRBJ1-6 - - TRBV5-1 CASMVGGTDNSPLHF TGCGCCAGCATGGTAGGCGGGACGGATAATTCACCCCTCCACTTT
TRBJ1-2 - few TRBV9 CASSVGRAETNYGYTF TGTGCCAGCAGCGTAGGTCGGGCCGAGACTAACTATGGCTACACCTTC
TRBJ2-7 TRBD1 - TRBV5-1 CASSFPDRATYEQYF TGCGCCAGCAGCTTCCCGGACAGGGCCACCTACGAGCAGTACTTC
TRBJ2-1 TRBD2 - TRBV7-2 CATIAGGWSYNEQFF TGTGCCACCATAGCGGGAGGGTGGTCCTACAATGAGCAGTTCTTC
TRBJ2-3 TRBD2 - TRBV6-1 CASSPFLAGVSDTQYF TGTGCCAGCAGTCCATTTCTAGCGGGAGTCTCAGATACGCAGTATTTT
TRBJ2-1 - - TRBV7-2 CASSLVLSGKHYNEQFF TGTGCCAGCAGCTTAGTGTTGTCAGGGAAACACTACAATGAGCAGTTCTTC
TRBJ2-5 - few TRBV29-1 CSVGRETQYF TGCAGCGTTGGGAGGGAGACCCAGTACTTC
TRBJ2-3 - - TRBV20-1 CSARDRRLGSSTDTQYF TGCAGTGCTAGAGATCGGAGACTAGGGTCTAGCACAGATACGCAGTATTTT
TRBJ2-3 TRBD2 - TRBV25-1 CASSEARTTSWGADTQYF TGTGCCAGCAGTGAGGCGCGGACGACTAGCTGGGGGGCAGATACGCAGTATTTT
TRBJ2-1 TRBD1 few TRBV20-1 CSAPDRTTYNEQFF TGCAGTGCACCGGACAGGACAACCTACAATGAGCAGTTCTTC
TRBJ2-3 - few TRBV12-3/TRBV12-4 CASSLPETDTQYF TGTGCCAGCAGTTTGCCGGAAACAGATACGCAGTATTTT
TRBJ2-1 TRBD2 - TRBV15 CATSSRGTSPNEQFF TGTGCCACCAGCAGTAGGGGGACTAGTCCAAATGAGCAGTTCTTC
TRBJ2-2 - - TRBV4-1 CASRSVLTGELFF TGCGCCAGCAGGAGCGTCCTCACCGGGGAGCTGTTTTTT
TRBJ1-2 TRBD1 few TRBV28 CASSPGTVNYGYTF TGTGCCAGCAGTCCAGGGACAGTTAACTATGGCTACACCTTC
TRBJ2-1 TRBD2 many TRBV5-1 CASSLEASGYNEQFF TGTGCCAGCAGCTTAGAGGCTAGCGGCTACAATGAGCAGTTCTTC
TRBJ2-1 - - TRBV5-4 CASSLAALARANNEQFF TGTGCCAGCAGCTTGGCCGCCCTAGCACGAGCGAACAATGAGCAGTTCTTC